Described below is a single T cell receptor beta chain sequence and its context. Original processing methods: The assay estimated nucleated cells by amplifying reference gene primers. Clones were sequenced by immunoSEQ multiplex PCR, and TCRdb holds only the in-frame ones, with some missing. The V and J calls and clone size are taken from that table; D and trimming were inferred from the DNA. Of about 280,000 clones listed, 89% are singletons. This record comes from a study of blood T cell repertoires in COVID-19. Study as a whole: Material from acute and convalescent COVID-19 was sourced from the United States, Italy and Spain. PBMCs, B-cell-depleted T cells, or T cells provided the cDNA or gDNA that made up the material.

The CDR3 covers 12 residues. Germline V gives CDR1 SQVTM, CDR2 ANQGSEA. V lost 5 bases and J lost 3; bases outside the gene matches: 2. This sequence joins TRBV29-1 and TRBJ2-5, with 8 bases matching TRBD2. The receptor was isolated from a middle-aged woman who had recovered from COVID-19. Sequencing was done on a sample of peripheral blood. The DNA for the CDR3 is TGCAGCGTTAGGACTAGCAAAGAGACCCAGTACTTC. Translated, it gives CSVRTSKETQYF.